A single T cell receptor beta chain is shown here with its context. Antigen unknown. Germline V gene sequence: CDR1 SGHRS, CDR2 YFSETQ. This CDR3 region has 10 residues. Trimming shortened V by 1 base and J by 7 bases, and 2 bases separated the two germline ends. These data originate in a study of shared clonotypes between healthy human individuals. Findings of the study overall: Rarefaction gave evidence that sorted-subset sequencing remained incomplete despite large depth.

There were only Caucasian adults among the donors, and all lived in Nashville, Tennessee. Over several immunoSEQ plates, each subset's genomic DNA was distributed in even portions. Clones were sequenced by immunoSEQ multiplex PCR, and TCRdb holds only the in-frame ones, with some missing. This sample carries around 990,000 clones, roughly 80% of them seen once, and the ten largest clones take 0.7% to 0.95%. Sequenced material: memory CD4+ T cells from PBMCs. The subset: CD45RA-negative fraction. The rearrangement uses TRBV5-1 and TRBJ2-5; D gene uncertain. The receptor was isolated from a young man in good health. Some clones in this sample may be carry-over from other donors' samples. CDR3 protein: CASSLWTQYF. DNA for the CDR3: TGCGCCAGCAGCTTGTGGACCCAGTACTTC.